The clone carrying this T cell receptor beta chain was counted ten times or more. This sample was taken from a study of T-cell reconstitution after alpha-beta-depleted transplantation in children. The TCRbeta library incorporated unique molecular identifiers. TCRdb re-derived calls from the PCR reads in MiXCR, one entry per CDR3 protein. The sample lists 490,000 or so distinct CDR3 sequences; around 12% were seen once. The junction had 9 bases not matched to a gene; V was cut back by 3 bases and J by 3 bases. The CDR3 consists of 16 residues. Germline-derived CDR1 and CDR2 are DFQATT and SNEGSKA (reference sequence).

The source is a human donor who donated a stem cell graft to a child with combined immunodeficiency. This chain joins TRBV20-1 and TRBJ2-1, with 9 nucleotides matching TRBD2. The sequenced sample was PBMCs from the stem cell graft donor, obtained from the stem cell graft. The CDR3 loop is CSASPWAGGGYNEQFF. For the CDR3, the DNA is TGCAGTGCTAGCCCCTGGGCGGGAGGGGGCTACAATGAGCAGTTCTTC.